The present TCR beta chain was sequenced within a study of identical twins. Study results and limitations: In beta out-of-frame sequences, the excess sharing between twins was weaker.

The CDR3 has 15 residues. Trimming cost V 2 bases and J 9 bases; bases outside gene matches: 10. Germline CDR1 reads MNHEY; CDR2 reads SVGAGI. Each CDR3 protein is one row after TCRdb ran MiXCR on the 5' RACE reads. Of 460,000 or so distinct CDR3 sequences listed, more than 13% are singletons. For this clonotype: Its target is unknown.

The same data also went into a second study, on yellow fever vaccine responses in identical twins.

Sequencing was performed on CD4+ T cells sorted from blood. The chain has TRBV6-5 and TRBJ2-1; TRBD2 matches 7 bases. The receptor comes from a woman between 18 and 29 years old in good health. The CDR3 reads CASSYNTASGGEQFF. The CDR3 DNA is TGTGCCAGCAGTTACAATACGGCTAGCGGTGGTGAGCAGTTCTTC.